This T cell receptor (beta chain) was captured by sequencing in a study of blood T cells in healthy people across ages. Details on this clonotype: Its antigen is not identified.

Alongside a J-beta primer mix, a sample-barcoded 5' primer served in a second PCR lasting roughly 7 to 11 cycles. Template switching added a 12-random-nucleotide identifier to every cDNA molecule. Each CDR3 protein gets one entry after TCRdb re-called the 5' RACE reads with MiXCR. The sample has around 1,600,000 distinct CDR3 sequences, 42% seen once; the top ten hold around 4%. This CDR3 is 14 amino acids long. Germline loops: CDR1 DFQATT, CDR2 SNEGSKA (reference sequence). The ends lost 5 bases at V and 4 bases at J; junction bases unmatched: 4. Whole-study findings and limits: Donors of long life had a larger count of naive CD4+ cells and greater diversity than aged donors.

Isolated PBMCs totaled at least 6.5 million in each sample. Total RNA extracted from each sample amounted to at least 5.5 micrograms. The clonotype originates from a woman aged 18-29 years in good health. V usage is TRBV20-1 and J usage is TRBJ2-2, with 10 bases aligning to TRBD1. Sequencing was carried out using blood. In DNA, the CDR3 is TGCAGTGCTCGACAGGGGGCGAGCACCGGGGAGCTGTTTTTT. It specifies CSARQGASTGELFF.